This T cell receptor beta chain derives from a study of cytotoxic CD8 clonotypes in ibrutinib-treated CLL (dated by TCRdb to the early 2020s). Looking at the study overall: The cohort was composed of more than ten relapsed/refractory and fewer than 16 treatment-naive patients; IGHV unmutated status was identified in roughly 18 patients. Partial responses were observed in 24 patients and complete responses in 2; after a median follow-up of 68 months, remission was maintained in some 14 patients and progression was observed in about twelve. Response samples were taken after a median of approximately eleven months on treatment, ranging from about 6 to 36 months. An average of 255,043 productive templates and 94,082 productive rearrangements was obtained per sample. Longitudinal samples were obtainable from about 30% of the roughly 90 participants in the trial. Cryopreserved peripheral blood mononuclear cells were collected at three points: before therapy, at response, and at either sustained remission or disease progression. Every sample from remission and from progressive disease was obtained while the patients were still on ibrutinib. Broad study findings and their caveats: Sampling times were not matched between sustained-remission and progressing patients, and lymph node repertoires were not studied. Baseline clonality exceeded that of age-matched healthy donors and correlated strongly with circulating CD8+ T-cell counts. An increase in clonality was observed at ibrutinib response, with clonality remaining stable during sustained remission and falling back toward baseline at progression. Public clonotypes were rare and either shrank or stayed stable during treatment, and the rise in clonality at ibrutinib response reflected expansion of private clonotypes.

For TCR beta library preparation, approximately 2.2 micrograms of genomic DNA were isolated from cryopreserved PBMCs. High-throughput TCR beta sequencing was performed on longitudinal blood samples from CLL patients receiving ibrutinib monotherapy. The patients were enrolled in a single-center, open-label phase 2 trial of ibrutinib monotherapy. A MiSeq instrument was used for deep resolution sequencing, which targeted depths ranging from 1 in 1 million up to 1 in 200,000 T cells, with coverage averaging 10x for each clonotype. The immunoSEQ hsTCRB Kit was used to generate the TCR beta libraries. The study's own analysis went as follows. The data were analyzed with ImmunoSEQ Analyzer and ImmunoSEQ Data Assistant, and V, D and J gene assignments followed IMGT definitions. Clonality, which ranges from 0 to 1, was calculated as one minus the normalized Shannon entropy of productive rearrangement frequencies. Public clonotype analysis was restricted to overrepresented clonotypes comprising at least 0.05% of each patient's repertoire. Repertoires from more than ten age-matched healthy donors in immuneACCESS were used as clonality controls. In TCRdb, the immuneACCESS table is reduced to in-frame sequences with V and J assigned. These tables do not hold every clone; where another copy was compared, an unresolved V gene accounts for under half, and the others remain unexplained. V, J and clone size were drawn from that table, and D and trimming were deduced from the DNA. This sample is represented by fewer than 400,000 clones; roughly 71% of them were singletons. The ten largest clones add up to around 6.6% of the sample.

As regards this clone: Its binding antigen is unknown. No base qualities exist here, and no much larger clone lies one base off it.

The sample was PBMCs, taken after 36 months of ibrutinib treatment. This clonotype was obtained from a human donor with chronic lymphocytic leukemia.

CDR3 protein: CASSLGPAGETYEQYF. The base sequence is TGCGCCAGCAGCTTGGGTCCAGCGGGGGAAACCTACGAGCAGTACTTC. Here the chain combines TRBV5-1 and TRBJ2-7, and TRBD2 matches 8 of the central bases. The CDR3 spans 16 residues, from the cysteine through the phenylalanine. Of the read, only the CDR3 DNA is kept; its 48 bases are in frame from base 1. From V the trimming removes 0 bases and from J it removes 2 bases, while the gene matches leave 7 bases of the junction unaccounted for. The germline V gene sets CDR1 to SGHRS and CDR2 to YFSETQ.